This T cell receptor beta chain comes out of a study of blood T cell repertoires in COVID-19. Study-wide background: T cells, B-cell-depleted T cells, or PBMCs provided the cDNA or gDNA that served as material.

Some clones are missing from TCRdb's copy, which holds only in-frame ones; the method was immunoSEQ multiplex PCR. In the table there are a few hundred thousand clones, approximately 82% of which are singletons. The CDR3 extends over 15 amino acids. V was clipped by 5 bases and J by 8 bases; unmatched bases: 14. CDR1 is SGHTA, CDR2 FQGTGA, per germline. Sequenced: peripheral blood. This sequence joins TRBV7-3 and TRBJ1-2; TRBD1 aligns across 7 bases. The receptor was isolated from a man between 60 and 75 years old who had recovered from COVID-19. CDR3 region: CASSPTPGTALGYTF. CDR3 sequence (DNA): TGTGCCAGCAGCCCAACCCCCGGGACAGCGCTAGGCTACACCTTC.